Below are 6 T cell receptor beta chains sequenced from a single sample in a study of shared clonotypes between healthy human individuals. CD8 cells classed as naive were CD45RO-negative and positively selected for CCR7, excluding terminally differentiated effector memory CD45RA+ cells. Some clones are missing from TCRdb's copy, which holds only in-frame ones; the method was immunoSEQ multiplex PCR. The sample holds 450,000 to 700,000 clones, roughly 95% seen once. The specimen sequenced was naive CD8+ T cells sorted from blood. These receptors all stem from a young woman in good health.

This clone is a singleton in its sample. This chain uses TRBV2 with TRBJ2-2; D ambiguous. Germline V gene sequence: CDR1 SNHLY, CDR2 FYNNEI. This CDR3 is 18 amino acids long. The V and J ends lost 6 bases and 0 bases respectively, with 20 bases between them. CDR3 bases: TGTGCCAGCAGCCAAGACCTAGGGCCTAAACCGAACACCGGGGAGCTGTTTTTT. Translating gives CASSQDLGPKPNTGELFF.

To note about this clone: Other DNA variants within this sample encode the same CDR3. The chain is built from TRBV5-6 and TRBJ2-1, with D uncertain. Germline assignment: CDR1 SGHDT and CDR2 YYEEEE. CDR3 length equals 13 residues. Trimming took 5 bases from V and 0 from J, leaving 6 bases between them. The CDR3 reads CASSQSSYNEQFF. CDR3 nucleotides: TGTGCCAGCAGTCAGAGCTCCTACAATGAGCAGTTCTTC.

This clone was seen once. V usage is TRBV28 and J usage is TRBJ2-7; D gene uncertain. CDR1 and CDR2 (germline): MDHEN, SYDVKM. The V end lost 2 bases, the J end lost 2 bases, and 7 bases lay between the germline ends. The CDR3 spans 13 residues. The CDR3 loop reads CASSLGSPYEQYF. CDR3 in DNA: TGTGCCAGCAGTTTAGGCAGCCCCTACGAGCAGTACTTC.

The rearrangement links TRBV28 to TRBJ1-1; TRBD1 aligns across 7 bases. The CDR3 covers 14 residues. Germline loops: CDR1 MDHEN, CDR2 SYDVKM. The J segment lost 1 base and the V segment lost 5 bases, leaving 4 bases of the junction unmatched. CDR3 sequence (DNA): TGTGCCAGCAGTGTACAGGGGACGAACACTGAAGCTTTCTTT. Protein sequence: CASSVQGTNTEAFF.

The V call is TRBV11-2, the J call TRBJ1-1; D gene ambiguous. This CDR3 region has 15 residues. Germline CDR1 is SGHAT and CDR2 is FQNNGV. Trimming took 5 bases from V and 1 from J, leaving 14 bases between them. CDR3 in DNA: TGTGCCAGCAGCCCCTTAGGAGATTCGAACACTGAAGCTTTCTTT. Its translation: CASSPLGDSNTEAFF.

The chain joins TRBV7-8 to TRBJ1-1; unclear D gene. Germline assignment: CDR1 SGHVS and CDR2 FQNEAQ. The CDR3 totals 14 residues. Trimming took 3 bases from V and 1 from J, leaving 9 bases between them. CDR3 region: CASSFLTANTEAFF. The CDR3 DNA follows: TGTGCCAGCAGCTTTCTAACTGCGAACACTGAAGCTTTCTTT. The full variable domain, its missing parts supplied by reference TRBV7-8 and TRBJ1-1, is GAGVSQSPRYKVAKRGQDVALRCDPISGHVSLFWYQQALGQGPEFLTYFQNEAQLDKSGLPSDRFFAERPEGSVSTLKIQRTQQEDSAVYLCASSFLTANTEAFFGQGTRLTVV.